This passage covers 5 T cell receptor beta chains from one sample sequenced in a study of cytomegalovirus exposure and HLA in healthy donors. The PCR used 60 Vbeta and 13 Jbeta primers. Using immunoSEQ multiplex PCR, the repertoire was profiled, and TCRdb retains in-frame clones only, with some absent. The top ten hold 1.5% of the sample, which has 160,000 or so clones, over 80% seen once. Sequenced input: PBMCs. These receptors were collected from a young woman in good health and CMV-seronegative.

This clone has only a few counts. This chain links TRBV7-9 with TRBJ1-2; 7 nucleotides agree with TRBD1. In germline, CDR1 is SEHNR, CDR2 FQNEAQ (reference sequence). The CDR3 runs to 14 residues. V was pared by 5 bases and J by 4 bases, with 7 bases of the junction left unmatched. The DNA of the CDR3 is TGTGCCAGCAGCCCGCCCAACAGGGGCTATGGCTACACCTTC. This codes for CASSPPNRGYGYTF.

The chain joins TRBV11-3 to TRBJ2-7, with a tentative D call TRBD2 (6 bases). CDR3 length: 16 residues. The V gene lost 7 bases and the J gene lost 4 bases, with 23 bases spanning the gap. Germline CDR1 and CDR2: SGHNT and YENEEA. The CDR3 loop reads CASTPTVGRPFYEQYF. CDR3 DNA sequence: TGTGCCAGCACCCCTACGGTGGGGAGGCCTTTTTACGAGCAGTACTTC.

The chain carries TRBV11-2 and TRBJ2-5; possibly TRBD1 for D (5 bases). The germline V gene encodes CDR1 SGHAT and CDR2 FQNNGV. V dropped 1 base and J dropped 0 bases, with 9 bases sitting between them. The CDR3 runs 15 residues. Written as DNA, the CDR3 is TGTGCCAGCAGCTTAGGGGGCTGGTACCAAGAGACCCAGTACTTC. It codes for CASSLGGWYQETQYF.

The chain is built from TRBV7-2 and TRBJ2-1, with 13 bases fitting TRBD2. The germline V gene has CDR1 SGHTA and CDR2 FQGNSA. V lost 0 bases and J lost 2; bases outside the gene matches: 7. The CDR3 is 19 amino acids. CDR3 bases: TGTGCCAGCAGCTTAGCCTTTCGGACTAGCGGGGGTACCTACAATGAGCAGTTCTTC. It translates to CASSLAFRTSGGTYNEQFF.

V usage is TRBV7-8 and J usage is TRBJ2-7; D call uncertain. The V gene lost 3 bases and the J gene lost 3 bases, with 12 bases spanning the gap. Germline lookup yields CDR1 SGHVS and CDR2 FQNEAQ. CDR3 length equals 14 residues. The CDR3 reads CASSLSRLGYEQYF. The DNA of the CDR3 is TGTGCCAGCAGCTTGTCGCGGCTTGGCTACGAGCAGTACTTC. The full variable domain, in which reference TRBV7-8 and TRBJ2-7 provide the parts outside the CDR3, is GAGVSQSPRYKVAKRGQDVALRCDPISGHVSLFWYQQALGQGPEFLTYFQNEAQLDKSGLPSDRFFAERPEGSVSTLKIQRTQQEDSAVYLCASSLSRLGYEQYFGPGTRLTVT.